The rows below give T cell receptor beta chains drawn from one sample of a study of CD8 T cells in Susac syndrome. In TCRdb, the immunoSEQ multiplex PCR reads were re-called with MiXCR into one record per CDR3 protein. The table has 180,000 or so distinct CDR3 sequences, over 85% seen once; the top ten hold 0.1%. The sample consisted of CD4+ T cells from PBMCs. These TCRs come from a human donor in good health. CDR3s leave out the opening cysteine and the closing phenylalanine or tryptophan.

>TRBJ2-5|TRBV7-9|14
ASSPRLAGLGETQY
>TRBJ2-1|TRBV2|11
ASTQGTSWEQF
>TRBJ2-1|TRBV7-2|13
ASSLAVTSANEQF
>TRBJ2-6|TRBV4-2|14
ASSQDVYSGANVLT
>TRBJ2-7|TRBV28|11
ATTLRPQGEQY
>TRBJ1-1|TRBV13|13
ASSVGDRVNTEAF
>TRBJ1-2|TRBV2|13
ASRGEGTPNYGYT
>TRBJ2-7|TRBV20-1|12
SASGLAVSYEQY
>TRBJ2-5|TRBV11-1|12
ASSSLTTVETQY
>TRBJ2-5|TRBV4-2|11
ASSVRVQETQY
>TRBJ1-5|TRBV6-2/TRBV6-3|11
ASSYRSYQPQH
>TRBJ2-1|TRBV9|15
ASSPRLAVRPYNEQF
>TRBJ2-7|TRBV20-1|11
SATLGQGTEQY
>TRBJ2-1|TRBV30|8
AVQGIEQF